This is a list of T cell receptor beta chains from one sample in a study of cytomegalovirus exposure and HLA in healthy donors. This table comes from immunoSEQ multiplex PCR, and its TCRdb copy is limited to in-frame clones, with some not included. Here the sample spans around 160,000 clones, under 85% being singletons. Specimen: PBMCs. The source of these receptors is a man aged 50 to 60 in good health and CMV-seropositive. Both conserved end residues are part of each CDR3. The order of the fields is CDR3 DNA, CDR3 protein, D gene, V gene, J gene, clone size. The D gene is left open where the match is weak. Some rows have no size entry. The others give once, few or many, or a class for an expanded clone.

TGTGCCAGCAGTACCCGGGACAGGGGGAATCAGCCCCAGCATTTT	CASSTRDRGNQPQHF	TRBD1	TRBV28	TRBJ1-5	.
TGTGCCAGCAGTCCCGGGACTAGCGGGCGCAATGAGCAGTTCTTC	CASSPGTSGRNEQFF	TRBD2	TRBV27	TRBJ2-1	.
TGTGCCTGGAGTTTGGGTAGCCGCAATCAGCCCCAGCATTTT	CAWSLGSRNQPQHF	.	TRBV30	TRBJ1-5	.
TGTGCCAGTAGCCTAGCTGTCGGAGGCTCCTACGAGCAGTACTTC	CASSLAVGGSYEQYF	.	TRBV19	TRBJ2-7	once
TGTGCCAGCAGTGAATTTTTAGGACAGAGCTCCTATAATTCACCCCTCCACTTT	CASSEFLGQSSYNSPLHF	.	TRBV6-1	TRBJ1-6	.
TGTGCCAGCAGCCAAGATAGAGGAGGGGAGAACACTGAAGCTTTCTTT	CASSQDRGGENTEAFF	.	TRBV4-2	TRBJ1-1	.
TGCGCCAGCAGCCATAGCGGACAGGGGACAGATACGCAGTATTTT	CASSHSGQGTDTQYF	TRBD1	TRBV4-1	TRBJ2-3	once
TGTGCCAGCAGTTTAACTTACAGGGGGAGGTCCGGGGAGCTGTTTTTT	CASSLTYRGRSGELFF	TRBD1	TRBV27	TRBJ2-2	.
TGTGCCAGCAGTGGACAGGGCTGGGACTATGGCTACACCTTC	CASSGQGWDYGYTF	TRBD1	TRBV2	TRBJ1-2	.
TGTGCCAGCAGTTTCTTATCCGGGACAGGGGTCGTGAGAGCTTTCTTT	CASSFLSGTGVVRAFF	TRBD1	TRBV28	TRBJ1-1	.
TGTGCCAGTAGTACCAGACAGGGGTCCCGTTATTCACCCCTCCACTTT	CASSTRQGSRYSPLHF	TRBD1	TRBV19	TRBJ1-6	.
TGTGCCAGCAGCTTAGTAACTGCGGGCGAGCAGTACTTC	CASSLVTAGEQYF	.	TRBV7-2	TRBJ2-7	.
TGTGCCAGCTCACCAGGGACAGTAAGCTCCTACGAGCAGTACTTC	CASSPGTVSSYEQYF	TRBD1	TRBV18	TRBJ2-7	.
TGTGCCAGCAGTGGACAGGGGGCTTATCAGCCCCAGCATTTT	CASSGQGAYQPQHF	TRBD1	TRBV6-5	TRBJ1-5	.
TGCGCCAGCACACTAGAGGGGGCTTCAAATTCACCCCTCCACTTT	CASTLEGASNSPLHF	TRBD1	TRBV5-1	TRBJ1-6	.
TGCGCCAGCCAGACAGGGGCAGACATTCATAGCAATCAGCCCCAGCATTTT	CASQTGADIHSNQPQHF	TRBD1	TRBV23-1	TRBJ1-5	once
TGTGCCAGCAGTTACGCAAACAGGGCTGGCTACACCTTC	CASSYANRAGYTF	.	TRBV6-6	TRBJ1-2	.
TGTGCCAGCAGTGAATGGGGCGGGATCGGGACCGGGGAGCTGTTTTTT	CASSEWGGIGTGELFF	.	TRBV25-1	TRBJ2-2	few
TGTGCCAGCAGCGTAGCCGTATACAATGAGCAGTTCTTC	CASSVAVYNEQFF	.	TRBV9	TRBJ2-1	.
TGTGCCAGCAGCACTCCTCGGGGGGGTAATGAGCAGTTCTTC	CASSTPRGGNEQFF	TRBD2	TRBV7-8	TRBJ2-1	.
TGTGCCAGCAGTATGACTAGCGGGGGGAACGAGCAGTACTTC	CASSMTSGGNEQYF	TRBD2	TRBV2	TRBJ2-7	.
TGCGCCAGCAGCAGCATACCGGGATCCGATACGCAGTATTTT	CASSSIPGSDTQYF	.	TRBV5-1	TRBJ2-3	.
TGTGCCAGCTCCCCCCTCCGGGGCAATCAGCCCCAGCATTTT	CASSPLRGNQPQHF	.	TRBV18	TRBJ1-5	few
TGCAGCGTAACAGGGACAACTAATGAAAAACTGTTTTTT	CSVTGTTNEKLFF	.	TRBV29-1	TRBJ1-4	.
TGTGCCAGCTCACCGTCGGGAAGAGAAGTTGATGAGCAGTTCTTC	CASSPSGREVDEQFF	.	TRBV18	TRBJ2-1	.
TGTGCCAGCAGCTCAGACAGGGTGGGGTCACCCCTCCACTTT	CASSSDRVGSPLHF	TRBD1	TRBV5-4	TRBJ1-6	.
TGTGCCAGCAGCTCGGGGGGGCAGATGACGAATGAGCAGTTCTTC	CASSSGGQMTNEQFF	TRBD2	TRBV5-4	TRBJ2-1	once
TGTGCCAGCAGTCCGGTGACTAGCGGTTTTTACGAGCAGTACTTC	CASSPVTSGFYEQYF	TRBD2	TRBV27	TRBJ2-7	.
TGTGCCAGCAGTTATTGGGGGGGGATCACAGATACGCAGTATTTT	CASSYWGGITDTQYF	TRBD2	TRBV6-7	TRBJ2-3	.
TGCAGCGGGCTAGCGGGGGGTCACGGGGAGCTGTTTTTT	CSGLAGGHGELFF	TRBD2	TRBV29-1	TRBJ2-2	.
TGCGCCAGCAGCCAAACAGCGGGGGGACAAGAGACCCAGTACTTC	CASSQTAGGQETQYF	TRBD2	TRBV4-3	TRBJ2-5	.
TGTGCCAGCAGTAGGGACAGGGAAGAGACCCAGTACTTC	CASSRDREETQYF	TRBD1	TRBV28	TRBJ2-5	.
TGTGCCATCAGTGATTTACTAGCGGGTAGCACAGATACGCAGTATTTT	CAISDLLAGSTDTQYF	TRBD2	TRBV10-3	TRBJ2-3	.